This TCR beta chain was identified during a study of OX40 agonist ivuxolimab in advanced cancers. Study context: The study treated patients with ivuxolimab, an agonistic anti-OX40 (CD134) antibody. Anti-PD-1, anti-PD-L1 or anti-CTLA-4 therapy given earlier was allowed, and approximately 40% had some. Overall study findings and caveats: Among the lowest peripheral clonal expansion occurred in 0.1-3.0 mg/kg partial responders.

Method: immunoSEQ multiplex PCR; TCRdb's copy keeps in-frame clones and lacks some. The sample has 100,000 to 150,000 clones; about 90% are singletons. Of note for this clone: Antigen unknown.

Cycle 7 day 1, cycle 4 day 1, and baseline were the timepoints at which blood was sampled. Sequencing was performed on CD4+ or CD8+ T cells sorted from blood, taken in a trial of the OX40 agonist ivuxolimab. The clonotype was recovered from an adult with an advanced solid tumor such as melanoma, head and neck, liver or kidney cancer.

The CDR3, as DNA: TGTGCCAGTAGGGGACACTCTGGGGCCAACGTCCTGACTTTC. It is translated as CASRGHSGANVLTF. The chain is built from TRBV19 and TRBJ2-6; the D gene is possibly TRBD1 (6 bases). CDR3 length: 14 residues. Trimming removed 6 bases at V and 0 bases at J, with 6 bases between. Germline CDR1 reads LNHDA; CDR2 reads SQIVND (reference sequence).